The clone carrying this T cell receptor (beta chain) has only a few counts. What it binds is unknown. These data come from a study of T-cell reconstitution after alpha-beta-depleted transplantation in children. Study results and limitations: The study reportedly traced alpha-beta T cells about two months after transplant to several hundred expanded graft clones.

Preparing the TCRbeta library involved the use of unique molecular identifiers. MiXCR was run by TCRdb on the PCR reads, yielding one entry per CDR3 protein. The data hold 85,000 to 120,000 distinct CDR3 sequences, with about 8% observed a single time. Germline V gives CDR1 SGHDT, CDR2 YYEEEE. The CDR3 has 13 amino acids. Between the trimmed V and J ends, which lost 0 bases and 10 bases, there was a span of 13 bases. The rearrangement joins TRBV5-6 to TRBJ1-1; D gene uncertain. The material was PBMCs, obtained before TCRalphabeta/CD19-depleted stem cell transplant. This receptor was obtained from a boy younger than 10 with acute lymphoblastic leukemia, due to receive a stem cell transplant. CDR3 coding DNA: TGTGCCAGCAGCTTGGGACACGAGAGGCGAGCTTTCTTT. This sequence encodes CASSLGHERRAFF. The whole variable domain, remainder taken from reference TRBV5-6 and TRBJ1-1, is DAGVTQSPTHLIKTRGQQVTLRCSPKSGHDTVSWYQQALGQGPQFIFQYYEEEERQRGNFPDRFSGHQFPNYSSELNVNALLLGDSALYLCASSLGHERRAFFGQGTRLTVV.